The text below deals with one T cell receptor beta chain. These data are taken from a study of blood T cell repertoires in COVID-19. Study-level background: Both acute and convalescent COVID-19 samples were obtained from the United States, Italy and Spain.

The method was immunoSEQ multiplex PCR; TCRdb's version includes in-frame clones alone and lacks a portion of them. The sample lists around 30,000 clones; around 89% were seen once. Per the germline V gene, CDR1 is SGHRS and CDR2 is YFSETQ. The CDR3 runs 14 residues. Trimming shortened V by 1 base and J by 5 bases, and 10 bases separated the two germline ends. The V call is TRBV5-1, the J call TRBJ2-1; D gene uncertain. This sequence originates from a man aged 55 to 70 with acute or convalescent COVID-19. Sample: peripheral blood. CDR3 bases: TGCGCCAGCAGCTTGTGGAGCAGAGACAATGAGCAGTTCTTC. Translation gives CASSLWSRDNEQFF. Full variable domain (rest looked up from reference TRBV5-1 and TRBJ2-1): KAGVTQTPRYLIKTRGQQVTLSCSPISGHRSVSWYQQTPGQGLQFLFEYFSETQRNKGNFPGRFSGRQFSNSRSEMNVSTLELGDSALYLCASSLWSRDNEQFFGPGTRLTVL.